These 18 T cell receptor beta chains originate from one sample sequenced in a study of cytomegalovirus exposure and HLA in healthy donors (dated by TCRdb to 2016 to 2017). The library came from the immunoSEQ multiplex PCR assay. The source is immuneACCESS, and TCRdb retained only in-frame sequences with V and J called. Part of the clones is not carried over; for the studies checked, unresolved V genes explain less than half of this, and the remainder is unexplained. This sample holds approximately 300,000 clones; roughly 85% were observed only once. The ten most abundant clones make up approximately 0.84% of the sample. The material sequenced was PBMCs. These receptors were collected from a woman under 30 in good health and CMV-seronegative.

As to this clone: This CDR3 is also generated by other DNA sequences in the sample. The V call is TRBV19, the J call TRBJ1-2; TRBD1 agrees at 9 bases. J lost 4 bases, V lost 4 bases, and 4 bases had no gene match. The CDR3 spans 14 residues. In germline, CDR1 is LNHDA, CDR2 SQIVND (reference sequence). CDR3 nucleotide sequence: TGTGCCAGTAGTAGACAGGGGGAATCCTATGGCTACACCTTC. This translates into CASSRQGESYGYTF.

This chain joins TRBV6-1 and TRBJ2-7, with 7 bases fitting TRBD2. CDR1 is MNHNS, CDR2 SASEGT, per germline. V lost 0 bases and J lost 3; bases outside the gene matches: 14. The CDR3 is 18 amino acids. CDR3 coding DNA: TGTGCCAGCAGTGAAGCTCCACCGAGTAGCGGGCCCCTCTACGAGCAGTACTTC. Translation: CASSEAPPSSGPLYEQYF.

The rearrangement links TRBV6-6 to TRBJ1-1; D unresolved. The germline V gene has CDR1 MNHNY and CDR2 SVGAGI (reference sequence). V was pared by 0 bases and J by 7 bases, with 15 bases between. CDR3 size: 15 residues. CDR3 nucleotide sequence: TGTGCCAGCAGTTACTCGTTCGACTTGTTTGGTGAAGCTTTCTTT. It is translated as CASSYSFDLFGEAFF.

The V call is TRBV6-6, the J call TRBJ2-2; the match to TRBD2 covers 15 bases. Unmatched junction bases numbered 4, after V lost 7 bases and J lost 4 bases. There are 16 residues in the CDR3. Per the germline V gene, CDR1 is MNHNY and CDR2 is SVGAGI (reference sequence). The CDR3 loop is CASTEGLAGGTGELFF. CDR3 nucleotides: TGTGCCAGCACCGAGGGACTAGCGGGAGGCACCGGGGAGCTGTTTTTT.

Only one count was recorded for this clone. In DNA, the CDR3 is TGTGCCAGCAGTTCCGGGACTAGCGGAGACTACGAGCAGTACTTC. Its translation is CASSSGTSGDYEQYF. The chain combines TRBV6-5 with TRBJ2-7, with 11 bases identical to TRBD2. V shed 4 bases and J 3 bases; nucleotides not matched to a gene: 5. The length of the CDR3 is 15 residues. From germline, CDR1 is MNHEY and CDR2 SVGAGI.

CDR3: CSVRRSGRSRYNEQFF. The CDR3 nucleotides read TGCAGCGTAAGACGAAGCGGGAGGTCCCGCTACAATGAGCAGTTCTTC. The rearrangement links TRBV29-1 to TRBJ2-1, with 9 bases matching TRBD2. This CDR3 comprises 16 residues. The germline CDR1 and CDR2 sequences are SQVTM and ANQGSEA. V dropped 6 bases and J dropped 3; count of bases not matched to a gene: 12.

DNA for the CDR3: TGTGCCAGTAACCCACTAGCGGGAGGTTACAATGAGCAGTTCTTC. It translates to CASNPLAGGYNEQFF. The chain recombines TRBV19 with TRBJ2-1; TRBD2 aligns across 12 bases. Trimming at V came to 7 bases and at J to 4 bases, leaving 5 bases not matched to a gene. CDR1 is LNHDA and CDR2 is SQIVND in the germline V gene (reference sequence). The CDR3 is 15 residues long.

The CDR3 DNA follows: TGCAGTGCTAGAACTGACTATGGCTACACCTTC. Protein product: CSARTDYGYTF. The V gene is TRBV20-1, the J gene TRBJ1-2; D uncertain. V lost 2 bases, J lost 3 bases, and 4 bases lay in between. CDR3 size: 11 residues. The germline gives CDR1 DFQATT, CDR2 SNEGSKA (reference sequence).

The V call is TRBV5-6, the J call TRBJ2-3, with 8 bases fitting TRBD2. V lost 1 base, J lost 4 bases, and 5 bases stayed unmatched. Germline CDR1 reads SGHDT; CDR2 reads YYEEEE. The CDR3 contains 15 residues. CDR3 DNA sequence: TGTGCCAGCAGCTTGTGGGGACTAGTGGCAGATACGCAGTATTTT. It is translated as CASSLWGLVADTQYF.

This clone is a singleton in its sample. The rearrangement joins TRBV27 to TRBJ1-5; unclear D gene. This CDR3 is built from 13 residues. Germline CDR1 and CDR2: MNHEY and SMNVEV (reference sequence). V was clipped by 5 bases and J by 7 bases, with 12 bases between them. CDR3: CASSPRGFQPQHF. In DNA, the CDR3 is TGTGCCAGCAGTCCCCGGGGTTTCCAGCCCCAGCATTTT.

This clone appeared a single time. V and J are TRBV9 and TRBJ1-5; maybe TRBD1 (6 bases). With 4 bases removed from V and 4 bases from J, the gap between germline ends came to 12 bases. This CDR3 has 14 residues. CDR1 and CDR2 from the germline V gene are SGDLS and YYNGEE. In DNA form, the CDR3 reads TGTGCCAGCAGCTTCGGACAGAGTAATCAGCCCCAGCATTTT. This gives the protein CASSFGQSNQPQHF. Full variable domain (outside the CDR3, taken from reference TRBV9 and TRBJ1-5): DSGVTQTPKHLITATGQRVTLRCSPRSGDLSVYWYQQSLDQGLQFLIQYYNGEERAKGNILERFSAQQFPDLHSELNLSSLELGDSALYFCASSFGQSNQPQHFGDGTRLSIL.

The chain has TRBV6-5 and TRBJ2-5; D may be TRBD2 (6 bases). The CDR3 has 13 residues. The V end was cut by 5 bases, the J end by 5 bases, with 12 bases between. CDR1 and CDR2 (germline): MNHEY, SVGAGI. As DNA, the CDR3 is TGTGCCAGCAGTCTGACTAGGAGGGAGACCCAGTACTTC. This encodes CASSLTRRETQYF.

The chain recombines TRBV29-1 with TRBJ2-5; TRBD1 might be the D (5 bases). The length of the CDR3 is 13 residues. Germline V gene sequence: CDR1 SQVTM, CDR2 ANQGSEA. Trimming took off 4 bases at V and 0 bases at J, with 9 bases between the two ends. In DNA, the CDR3 is TGCAGCGTTGGGGAACAGGACCAAGAGACCCAGTACTTC. Protein product: CSVGEQDQETQYF.

In its sample, this clone was seen a few times. The V gene is TRBV9, the J gene TRBJ1-5; the match to TRBD1 covers 11 bases. Per the germline V gene, CDR1 is SGDLS and CDR2 is YYNGEE. With V trimmed by 4 bases and J by 6 bases, 6 bases remained unmatched. CDR3 length: 15 residues. The CDR3 DNA follows: TGTGCCAGCAGCCAAGGGACAGGGGGAAGTCAGCCCCAGCATTTT. Translation gives CASSQGTGGSQPQHF.

This chain connects TRBV5-4 to TRBJ2-2, with D possibly being TRBD2 (5 bases). Germline loops: CDR1 SGHNT, CDR2 YYREEE (reference sequence). The length of the CDR3 is 15 residues. Trimming pared 4 bases from V and 3 bases from J, leaving 13 bases between. CDR3: CASSRATADTGELFF. The CDR3 coding sequence is TGTGCCAGCAGCCGGGCAACAGCGGACACCGGGGAGCTGTTTTTT.

About this clone itself: The identical CDR3 is also encoded by other nucleotide sequences in the sample. This chain uses TRBV7-9 with TRBJ2-7, with unresolved D. The germline V and J ends were trimmed by 1 base and 2 bases, with 9 bases remaining between them. CDR1 is SEHNR and CDR2 is FQNEAQ in the germline V gene (reference sequence). This CDR3 has 14 amino acids. CDR3 protein: CASSLGAGAYEQYF. The DNA for the CDR3 is TGTGCCAGCAGCTTAGGGGCAGGTGCCTACGAGCAGTACTTC.

CDR3 sequence: CASSPSQAYTQYF. The CDR3 nucleotides are TGTGCCAGCTCACCCTCCCAGGCCTATACCCAGTACTTC. The chain is built from TRBV18 and TRBJ2-5; D call uncertain. The CDR3 is 13 amino acids. Germline CDR1 reads KGHSH; CDR2 reads LQKENI. V shed 3 bases and J shed 8 bases, with 13 bases lying between them. Full variable domain (outside the CDR3, taken from reference TRBV18 and TRBJ2-5): NAGVMQNPRHLVRRRGQEARLRCSPMKGHSHVYWYRQLPEEGLKFMVYLQKENIIDESGMPKERFSAEFPKEGPSILRIQQVVRGDSAAYFCASSPSQAYTQYFGPGTRLLVL.

The chain couples TRBV20-1 to TRBJ1-4, with unresolved D. The V gene lost 2 bases and the J gene lost 9 bases, with 7 bases spanning the gap. Germline values: CDR1 DFQATT, CDR2 SNEGSKA (reference sequence). The CDR3 runs to 11 residues. The DNA of the CDR3 is TGCAGTGCTAGACCCCCAAAAAAACTGTTTTTT. Translating it yields CSARPPKKLFF.